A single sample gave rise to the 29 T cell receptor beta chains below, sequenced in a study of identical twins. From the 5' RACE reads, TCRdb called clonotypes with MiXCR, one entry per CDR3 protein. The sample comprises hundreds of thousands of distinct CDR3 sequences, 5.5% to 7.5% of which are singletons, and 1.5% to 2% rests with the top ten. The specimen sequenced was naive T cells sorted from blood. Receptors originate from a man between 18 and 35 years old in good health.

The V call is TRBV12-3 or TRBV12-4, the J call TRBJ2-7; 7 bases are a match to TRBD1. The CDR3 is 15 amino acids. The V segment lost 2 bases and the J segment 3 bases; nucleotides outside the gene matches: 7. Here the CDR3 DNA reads TGTGCCAGCAGTTTACTGCGAGGGGGCGACTACGAGCAGTACTTC. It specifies CASSLLRGGDYEQYF.

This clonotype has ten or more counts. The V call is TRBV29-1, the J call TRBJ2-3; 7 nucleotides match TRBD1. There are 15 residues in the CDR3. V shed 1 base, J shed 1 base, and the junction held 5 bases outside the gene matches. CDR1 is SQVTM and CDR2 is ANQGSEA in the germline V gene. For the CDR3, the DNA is TGCAGCGTTGAAGGAGACAGGGCGGGCACAGATACGCAGTATTTT. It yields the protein CSVEGDRAGTDTQYF.

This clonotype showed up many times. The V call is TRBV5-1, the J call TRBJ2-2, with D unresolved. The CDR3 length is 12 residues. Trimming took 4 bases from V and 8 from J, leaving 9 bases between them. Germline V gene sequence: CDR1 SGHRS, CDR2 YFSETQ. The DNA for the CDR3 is TGCGCCAGCAGCATGACTCCTGGGGAGCTGTTTTTT. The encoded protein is CASSMTPGELFF.

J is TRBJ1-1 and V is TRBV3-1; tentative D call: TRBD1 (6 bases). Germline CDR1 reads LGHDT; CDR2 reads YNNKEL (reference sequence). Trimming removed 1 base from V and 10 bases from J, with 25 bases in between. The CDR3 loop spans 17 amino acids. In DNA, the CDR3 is TGTGCCAGCAGCCAAGCGGTCAATTCGGGACACCGAGACGGAGCTTTCTTT. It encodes CASSQAVNSGHRDGAFF.

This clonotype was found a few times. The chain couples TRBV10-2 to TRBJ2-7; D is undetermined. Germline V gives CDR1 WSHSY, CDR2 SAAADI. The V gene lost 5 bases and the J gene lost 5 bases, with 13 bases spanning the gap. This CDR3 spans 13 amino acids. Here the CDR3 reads CASSNLGSNEQYV. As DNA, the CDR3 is TGCGCCAGCAGTAACTTAGGGTCGAACGAGCAGTACGTC.

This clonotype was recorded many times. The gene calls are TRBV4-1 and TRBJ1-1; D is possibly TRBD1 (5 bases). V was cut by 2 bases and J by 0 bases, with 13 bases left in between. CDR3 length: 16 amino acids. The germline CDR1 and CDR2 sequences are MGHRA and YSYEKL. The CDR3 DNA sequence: TGCGCCAGCAGCCAACCTGGACATGGGCTGAACACTGAAGCTTTCTTT. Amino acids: CASSQPGHGLNTEAFF.

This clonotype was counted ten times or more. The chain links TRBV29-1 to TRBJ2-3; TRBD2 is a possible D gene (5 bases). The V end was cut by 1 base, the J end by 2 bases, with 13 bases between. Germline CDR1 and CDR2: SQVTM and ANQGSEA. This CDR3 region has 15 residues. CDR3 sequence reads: CSVEVLAANTDTQYF. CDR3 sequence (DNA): TGCAGCGTTGAAGTGCTAGCCGCAAACACAGATACGCAGTATTTT.

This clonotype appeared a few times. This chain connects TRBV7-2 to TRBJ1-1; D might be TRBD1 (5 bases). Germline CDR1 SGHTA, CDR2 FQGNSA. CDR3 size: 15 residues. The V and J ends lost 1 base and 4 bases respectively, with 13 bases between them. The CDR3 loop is CASSLDWGSGTEAFF. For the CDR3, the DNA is TGTGCCAGCAGCTTAGATTGGGGGTCGGGCACTGAAGCTTTCTTT.

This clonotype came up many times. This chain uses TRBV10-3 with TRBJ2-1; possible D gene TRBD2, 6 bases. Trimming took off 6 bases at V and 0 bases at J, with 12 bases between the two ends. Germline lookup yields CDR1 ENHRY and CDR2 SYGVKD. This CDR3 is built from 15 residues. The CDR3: CAIRSPGSSYNEQFF. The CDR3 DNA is TGTGCCATCAGATCGCCCGGGAGCTCCTACAATGAGCAGTTCTTC.

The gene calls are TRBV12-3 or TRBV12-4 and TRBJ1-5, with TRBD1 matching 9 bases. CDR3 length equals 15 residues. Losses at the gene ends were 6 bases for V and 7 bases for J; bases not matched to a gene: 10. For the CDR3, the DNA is TGTGCCAGCAGCGGCCAATGGACAGGGGTGCAGCCCCAGCATTTT. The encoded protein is CASSGQWTGVQPQHF.

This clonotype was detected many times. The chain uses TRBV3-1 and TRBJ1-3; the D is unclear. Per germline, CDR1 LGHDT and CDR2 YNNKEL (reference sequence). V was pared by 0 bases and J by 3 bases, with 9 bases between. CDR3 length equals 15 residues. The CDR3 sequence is CASSQERHLGNTIYF. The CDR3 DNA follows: TGTGCCAGCAGCCAAGAGCGTCATCTTGGAAACACCATATATTTT. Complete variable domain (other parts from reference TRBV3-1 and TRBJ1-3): DTAVSQTPKYLVTQMGNDKSIKCEQNLGHDTMYWYKQDSKKFLKIMFSYNNKELIINETVPNRFSPKSPDKAHLNLHINSLELGDSAVYFCASSQERHLGNTIYFGEGSWLTVV.

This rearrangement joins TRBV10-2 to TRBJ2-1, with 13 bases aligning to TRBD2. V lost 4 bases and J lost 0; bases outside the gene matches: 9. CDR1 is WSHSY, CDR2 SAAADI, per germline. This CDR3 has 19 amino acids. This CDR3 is CASSGGTSGNPDSYNEQFF. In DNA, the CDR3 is TGCGCCAGCAGTGGGGGGACTAGCGGGAACCCCGACTCCTACAATGAGCAGTTCTTC.

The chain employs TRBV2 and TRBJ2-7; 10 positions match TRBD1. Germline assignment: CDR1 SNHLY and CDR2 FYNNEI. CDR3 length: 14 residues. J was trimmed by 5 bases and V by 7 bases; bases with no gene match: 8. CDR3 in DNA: TGTGCCAGCACCTCGGACAGGGGGGACCACGAGCAGTACGTC. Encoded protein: CASTSDRGDHEQYV.

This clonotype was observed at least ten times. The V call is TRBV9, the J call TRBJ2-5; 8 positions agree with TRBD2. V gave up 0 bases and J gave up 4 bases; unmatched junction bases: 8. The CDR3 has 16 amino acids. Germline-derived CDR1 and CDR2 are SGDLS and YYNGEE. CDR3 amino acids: CASSVVERTSRETQYF. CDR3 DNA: TGTGCCAGCAGCGTAGTAGAGAGGACTAGCAGAGAGACCCAGTACTTC.

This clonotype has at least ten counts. CDR3 protein: CASSPVLYGTEAFF. CDR3 nucleotide sequence: TGTGCCAGCAGCCCGGTTCTATATGGGACTGAAGCTTTCTTT. V and J are TRBV9 and TRBJ1-1; D gene ambiguous. CDR3 size: 14 residues. The V gene lost 4 bases and the J gene lost 5 bases, with 15 bases spanning the gap. CDR1 is SGDLS and CDR2 is YYNGEE in the germline V gene.

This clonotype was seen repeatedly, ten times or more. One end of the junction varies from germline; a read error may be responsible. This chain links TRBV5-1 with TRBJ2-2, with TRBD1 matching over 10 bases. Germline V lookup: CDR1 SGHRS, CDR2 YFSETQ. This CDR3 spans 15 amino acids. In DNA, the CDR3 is TGCGCCAGCAGCGCGGGACAGGGGAACACCAGGGAGCTGTTTTTT. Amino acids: CASSAGQGNTRELFF. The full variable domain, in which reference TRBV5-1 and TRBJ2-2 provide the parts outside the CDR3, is KAGVTQTPRYLIKTRGQQVTLSCSPISGHRSVSWYQQTPGQGLQFLFEYFSETQRNKGNFPGRFSGRQFSNSRSEMNVSTLELGDSALYLCASSAGQGNTRELFFGEGSRLTVL.

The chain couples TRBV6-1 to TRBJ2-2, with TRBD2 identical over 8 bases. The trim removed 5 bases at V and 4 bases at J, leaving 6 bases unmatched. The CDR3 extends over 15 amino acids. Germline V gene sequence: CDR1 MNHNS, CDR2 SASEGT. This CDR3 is CASSQVAGITGELFF. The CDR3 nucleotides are TGTGCCAGCAGTCAAGTAGCGGGAATCACCGGGGAGCTGTTTTTT.

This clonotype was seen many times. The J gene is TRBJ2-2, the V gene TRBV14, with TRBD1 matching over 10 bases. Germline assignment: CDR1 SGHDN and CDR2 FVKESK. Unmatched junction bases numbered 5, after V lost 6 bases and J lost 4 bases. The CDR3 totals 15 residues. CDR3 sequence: CASSRQGASTGELFF. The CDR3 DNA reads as TGTGCCAGCAGTCGACAGGGGGCGAGCACCGGGGAGCTGTTTTTT.

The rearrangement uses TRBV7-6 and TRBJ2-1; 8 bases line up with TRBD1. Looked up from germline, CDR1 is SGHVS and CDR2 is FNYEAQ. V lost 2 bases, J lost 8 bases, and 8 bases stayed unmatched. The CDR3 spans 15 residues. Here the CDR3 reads CASSLPPDRVDEQFF. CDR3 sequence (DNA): TGTGCCAGCAGCTTACCCCCGGACAGGGTCGATGAGCAGTTCTTC.

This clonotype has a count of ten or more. The CDR3 bases are TGTGCCAGCAGTACCACAGGGGTGGGGTTCGGCGAGCAGTACTTC. It translates to CASSTTGVGFGEQYF. The chain combines TRBV6-1 with TRBJ2-7; the match to TRBD1 covers 7 bases. The germline V gene encodes CDR1 MNHNS and CDR2 SASEGT. The CDR3 is 15 residues long. V dropped 5 bases and J dropped 6; count of bases not matched to a gene: 13.

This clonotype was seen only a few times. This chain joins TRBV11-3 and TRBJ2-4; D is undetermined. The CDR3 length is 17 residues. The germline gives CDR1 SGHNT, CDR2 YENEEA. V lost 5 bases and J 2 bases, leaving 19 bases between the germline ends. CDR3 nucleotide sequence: TGTGCCAGCAGCCCCGGAGAAGGGTCGAGGACCAAAAACATTCAGTACTTC. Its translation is CASSPGEGSRTKNIQYF.

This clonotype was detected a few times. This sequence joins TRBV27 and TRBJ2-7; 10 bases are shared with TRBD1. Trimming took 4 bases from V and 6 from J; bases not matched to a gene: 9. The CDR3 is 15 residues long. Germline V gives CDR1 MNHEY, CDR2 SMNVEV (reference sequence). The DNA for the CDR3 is TGTGCCAGCAGTTGGGGGACAGGGGAAAAAGGCGAGCAGTACTTC. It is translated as CASSWGTGEKGEQYF.

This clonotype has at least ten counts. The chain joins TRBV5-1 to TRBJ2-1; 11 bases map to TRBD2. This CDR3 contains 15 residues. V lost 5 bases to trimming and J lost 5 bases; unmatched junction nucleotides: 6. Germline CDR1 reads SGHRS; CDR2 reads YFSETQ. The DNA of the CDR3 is TGCGCCAGCAGGCCGGGACTAGCGGTTAACAATGAGCAGTTCTTC. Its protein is CASRPGLAVNNEQFF. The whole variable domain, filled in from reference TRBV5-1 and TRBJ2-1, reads KAGVTQTPRYLIKTRGQQVTLSCSPISGHRSVSWYQQTPGQGLQFLFEYFSETQRNKGNFPGRFSGRQFSNSRSEMNVSTLELGDSALYLCASRPGLAVNNEQFFGPGTRLTVL.

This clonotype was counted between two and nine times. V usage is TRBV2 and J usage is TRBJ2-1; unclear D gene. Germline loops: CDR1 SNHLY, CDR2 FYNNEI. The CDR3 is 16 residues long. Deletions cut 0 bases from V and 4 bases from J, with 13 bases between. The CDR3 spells CASSEALGYSYNEQFF. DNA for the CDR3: TGTGCCAGCAGTGAAGCGCTGGGATACTCGTACAATGAGCAGTTCTTC.

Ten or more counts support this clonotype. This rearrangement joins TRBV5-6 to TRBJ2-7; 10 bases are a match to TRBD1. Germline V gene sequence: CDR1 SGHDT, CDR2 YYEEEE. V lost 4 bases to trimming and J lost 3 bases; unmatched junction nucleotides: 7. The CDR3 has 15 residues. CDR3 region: CASSLAGQGHYEQYV. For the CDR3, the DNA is TGTGCCAGCAGCCTGGCGGGACAGGGGCACTACGAGCAGTACGTC.

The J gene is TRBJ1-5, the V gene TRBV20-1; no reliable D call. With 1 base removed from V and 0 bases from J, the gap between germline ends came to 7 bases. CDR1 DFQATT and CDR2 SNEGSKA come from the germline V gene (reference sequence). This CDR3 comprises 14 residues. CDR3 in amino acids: CSARVDYSNQPQHF. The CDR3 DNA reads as TGCAGTGCTAGAGTGGATTATAGCAATCAGCCCCAGCATTTT.

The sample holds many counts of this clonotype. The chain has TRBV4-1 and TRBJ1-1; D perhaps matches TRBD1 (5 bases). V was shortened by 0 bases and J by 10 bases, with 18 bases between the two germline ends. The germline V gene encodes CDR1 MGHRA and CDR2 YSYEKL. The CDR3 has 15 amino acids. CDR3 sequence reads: CASSQEWAGMEGAFF. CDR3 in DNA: TGCGCCAGCAGCCAAGAGTGGGCAGGGATGGAGGGAGCTTTCTTT.

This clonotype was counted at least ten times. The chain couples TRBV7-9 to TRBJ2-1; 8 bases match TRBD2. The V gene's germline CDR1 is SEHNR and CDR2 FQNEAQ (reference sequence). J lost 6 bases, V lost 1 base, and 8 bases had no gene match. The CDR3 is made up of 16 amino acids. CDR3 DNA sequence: TGTGCCAGCAGCTTAGGGCACGAAGCGGGAGCCAATGAGCAGTTCTTC. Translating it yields CASSLGHEAGANEQFF.

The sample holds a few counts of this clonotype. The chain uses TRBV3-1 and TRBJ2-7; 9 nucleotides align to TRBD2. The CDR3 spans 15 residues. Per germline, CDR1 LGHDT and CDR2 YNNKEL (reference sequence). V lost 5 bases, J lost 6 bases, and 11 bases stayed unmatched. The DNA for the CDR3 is TGTGCCAGCAGCAGCCTCGTGGTAGCGGGAGTCGAGCAGTACTTC. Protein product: CASSSLVVAGVEQYF.